Shown below are 31 T cell receptor beta chains from a single sample sequenced in a study of blood T cell repertoires in COVID-19. Clones were sequenced by immunoSEQ multiplex PCR, and TCRdb holds only the in-frame ones, with some missing. The sample carries approximately 350,000 clones, roughly 80% recorded once. Source material: PBMCs or T cells enriched from blood (not recorded which). These receptor sequences come from a woman aged 45-60 years who had recovered from COVID-19.

The V call is TRBV6-5, the J call TRBJ1-4; D gene unclear. Looked up from germline, CDR1 is MNHEY and CDR2 is SVGAGI. The CDR3 is made up of 13 amino acids. Between the trimmed V and J ends, which lost 7 bases and 5 bases, there was a span of 11 bases. The CDR3 DNA follows: TGTGCCAGCACCCCCCGGTCGAATGAAAAACTGTTTTTT. Translated, it gives CASTPRSNEKLFF.

This clone has only one observation. The chain has TRBV5-8 and TRBJ2-2; 10 nucleotides line up with TRBD2. The CDR3 is made up of 16 amino acids. The ends lost 0 bases at V and 6 bases at J; junction bases unmatched: 5. Germline CDR1 is SGHTS and CDR2 is YDEGEE. The CDR3 here is CASSLGRLAGAGELFF. CDR3 nucleotides: TGTGCCAGCAGCTTGGGTCGGCTAGCGGGGGCCGGGGAGCTGTTTTTT.

V is TRBV3-1 (or the pseudogene TRBV3-2) and J is TRBJ1-1, with a tentative D call TRBD1 (5 bases). Germline CDR1 LGHDT, CDR2 YNNKEL (reference sequence). The CDR3 sequence is 14 residues long. Trimming stripped 2 bases from V and 4 bases from J, with 11 bases between. CDR3 DNA: TGTGCCAGCAGCCAAAGACAGACAGTCACTGAAGCTTTCTTT. Its translation: CASSQRQTVTEAFF.

The chain employs TRBV2 and TRBJ2-3; 9 positions agree with TRBD2. The V gene end was trimmed by 4 bases and the J gene end by 0 bases; junction bases not matched to a gene: 11. The CDR3 loop spans 18 amino acids. Looked up from germline, CDR1 is SNHLY and CDR2 is FYNNEI. CDR3 in amino acids: CASSGDPSGVSSTDTQYF. The DNA for the CDR3 is TGTGCCAGCAGTGGGGATCCTAGCGGGGTCTCGAGCACAGATACGCAGTATTTT. The variable domain in full, with the rest retrieved from reference TRBV2 and TRBJ2-3, is EPEVTQTPSHQVTQMGQEVILRCVPISNHLYFYWYRQILGQKVEFLVSFYNNEISEKSEIFDDQFSVERPDGSNFTLKIRSTKLEDSAMYFCASSGDPSGVSSTDTQYFGPGTRLTVL.

With respect to this clone: An end of the junction does not agree with germline; a read error may underlie this. The V and J genes are TRBV7-7 and TRBJ2-1; unclear D gene. Looked up from germline, CDR1 is SSHAT and CDR2 is FNYEAQ (reference sequence). There are 15 residues in the CDR3. This CDR3 is CASSLSRGNYNEQFF. The CDR3 region has the DNA TGTGCTAGCAGCTTAAGTAGAGGCAACTACAATGAGCAGTTCTTC.

The V and J genes are TRBV6-6 and TRBJ1-3, with a weak D call TRBD1 (6 bases). Looked up from germline, CDR1 is MNHNY and CDR2 is SVGAGI (reference sequence). The V end lost 2 bases, the J end lost 3 bases, and 11 bases lay between the germline ends. The CDR3 loop spans 15 amino acids. The CDR3 sequence: CASSYRGGGGNTIYF. Here the CDR3 DNA reads TGTGCCAGCAGTTACCGGGGGGGCGGTGGAAACACCATATATTTT.

V usage is TRBV3-1 (or the pseudogene TRBV3-2) and J usage is TRBJ2-1; 9 positions agree with TRBD2. Losses at the gene ends were 3 bases for V and 6 bases for J; bases not matched to a gene: 12. Per germline, CDR1 LGHDT and CDR2 YNNKEL (reference sequence). This CDR3 has 17 amino acids. The CDR3 nucleotides read TGTGCCAGCAGCCATTGGGCTGGCGGGGGGGACGGCAATGAGCAGTTCTTC. Protein: CASSHWAGGGDGNEQFF.

The chain uses TRBV9 and TRBJ1-2; perhaps TRBD1 as D (5 bases). CDR1 is SGDLS and CDR2 is YYNGEE in the germline V gene. The CDR3 consists of 14 residues. V lost 3 bases and J 4 bases, leaving 13 bases between the germline ends. CDR3 nucleotides: TGTGCCAGCAGCGCGCAAACAGGTGGCTATGGCTACACCTTC. It yields the protein CASSAQTGGYGYTF.

This chain links TRBV11-1 with TRBJ1-6; weak D call: TRBD1 (5 bases). Trimming took off 2 bases at V and 6 bases at J, with 8 bases between the two ends. The CDR3 covers 14 residues. The V gene's germline CDR1 is SGHAT and CDR2 FQDESV (reference sequence). This chain's CDR3 is CASSLQGGNSPLHF. In nucleotides, the CDR3 is TGTGCCAGCAGCTTACAGGGAGGTAATTCACCCCTCCACTTT.

This rearrangement joins TRBV29-1 to TRBJ1-2; TRBD1 is a possible D gene (5 bases). The germline V and J ends were trimmed by 5 bases and 0 bases, with 10 bases remaining between them. The germline gives CDR1 SQVTM, CDR2 ANQGSEA. This CDR3 has 13 residues. CDR3: CSVSGHANYGYTF. DNA of the CDR3: TGCAGCGTTTCCGGACATGCTAACTATGGCTACACCTTC.

This sequence joins TRBV19 and TRBJ2-1, with TRBD2 matching over 9 bases. V dropped 7 bases and J dropped 9; count of bases not matched to a gene: 13. The CDR3 consists of 15 residues. Germline values: CDR1 LNHDA, CDR2 SQIVND (reference sequence). The CDR3 protein is CASTTGLAHRGEQFF. For the CDR3, the DNA is TGTGCCAGTACCACGGGACTAGCCCATAGAGGTGAGCAGTTCTTC.

J is TRBJ1-1 and V is TRBV6-5; perhaps TRBD1 as D (6 bases). Germline V gives CDR1 MNHEY, CDR2 SVGAGI. This CDR3 has 12 amino acids. Trimming took 6 bases from V and 5 from J, leaving 10 bases between them. As DNA, the CDR3 is TGTGCCAGCAGCAGTACAGGGACTGAAGCTTTCTTT. Translated, it gives CASSSTGTEAFF.

This sequence joins TRBV27 and TRBJ1-2; no firm D call. The CDR3 length is 15 residues. The germline V and J ends were trimmed by 6 bases and 8 bases, with 22 bases remaining between them. Germline CDR1 is MNHEY and CDR2 is SMNVEV (reference sequence). The CDR3 DNA reads TGTGCCAGCAGCCCAACCCCGAGGTTGGTCGAGGGCTACACCTTC. This gives the protein CASSPTPRLVEGYTF.

V and J are TRBV25-1 and TRBJ2-7, with D maybe TRBD2 (6 bases). CDR1 MGHDK and CDR2 SYGVNS come from the germline V gene. The CDR3 covers 14 residues. V dropped 6 bases and J dropped 2 bases, with 14 bases sitting between them. Written as DNA, the CDR3 is TGTGCCAGCAGCGGGGGACTCCCTCCCTACGAGCAGTACTTC. It codes for CASSGGLPPYEQYF.

This clone appeared once. V gene TRBV7-2 combines with J gene TRBJ1-3; D not certain. CDR1 is SGHTA and CDR2 is FQGNSA in the germline V gene. V was shortened by 2 bases and J by 0 bases, with 2 bases between the two germline ends. The CDR3 length is 13 residues. CDR3 region: CASSLHSGNTIYF. DNA of the CDR3: TGTGCCAGCAGCTTACACTCTGGAAACACCATATATTTT. Variable domain in full (rest from reference TRBV7-2 and TRBJ1-3): GAGVSQSPSNKVTEKGKDVELRCDPISGHTALYWYRQSLGQGLEFLIYFQGNSAPDKSGLPSDRFSAERTGGSVSTLTIQRTQQEDSAVYLCASSLHSGNTIYFGEGSWLTVV.

CDR3 residues: CAWSVRTSIMRYEQYF. The DNA for the CDR3 is TGTGCCTGGAGTGTACGAACTAGTATTATGCGCTACGAGCAGTACTTC. The rearrangement uses TRBV30 and TRBJ2-7, with D tentatively TRBD2 (5 bases). The CDR3 has 16 amino acids. With 0 bases removed from V and 3 bases from J, the gap between germline ends came to 18 bases. From germline, CDR1 is GTSNPN and CDR2 SVGIG (reference sequence). Supplemented by reference TRBV30 and TRBJ2-7, the full variable domain reads SQTIHQWPATLVQPVGSPLSLECTVEGTSNPNLYWYRQAAGRGLQLLFYSVGIGQISSEVPQNLSASRPQDRQFILSSKKLLLSDSGFYLCAWSVRTSIMRYEQYFGPGTRLTVT.

The rearrangement links TRBV4-1 to TRBJ2-1; 15 bases line up with TRBD2. This CDR3 has 16 residues. Per germline, CDR1 MGHRA and CDR2 YSYEKL. V dropped 6 bases and J dropped 6; count of bases not matched to a gene: 6. CDR3 sequence (DNA): TGCGCCAGCAGTCGGACTAGCGGGAGGGCGATCAATGAGCAGTTCTTC. Protein sequence: CASSRTSGRAINEQFF.

The CDR3 protein is CASSPQGIVAFF. The CDR3 nucleotides are TGTGCCAGCAGCCCACAGGGTATTGTAGCTTTCTTT. V is TRBV3-1 (or the pseudogene TRBV3-2) and J is TRBJ1-1, with D tentatively TRBD1 (6 bases). V was trimmed by 4 bases and J by 10 bases, leaving 13 bases between them. CDR1 is LGHDT, CDR2 YNNKEL, per germline (reference sequence). CDR3 length: 12 amino acids.

The gene calls are TRBV27 and TRBJ1-2; D uncertain. Deletions cut 3 bases from V and 7 bases from J, with 15 bases between. This CDR3 has 14 residues. Germline CDR1 is MNHEY and CDR2 is SMNVEV (reference sequence). CDR3 residues: CASSLGLPGLGYTF. For the CDR3, the DNA is TGTGCCAGCAGTTTGGGCTTACCTGGGCTTGGCTACACCTTC.

The chain couples TRBV5-4 to TRBJ1-2; 10 bases fit TRBD1. Unmatched junction bases numbered 9, after V lost 0 bases and J lost 7 bases. Germline values: CDR1 SGHNT, CDR2 YYREEE (reference sequence). The CDR3 loop spans 16 amino acids. The CDR3 nucleotides read TGTGCCAGCAGCTTGGAGTGGGGACAGGGGATCGGTGGCTACACCTTC. Translation gives CASSLEWGQGIGGYTF.

The chain combines TRBV7-2 with TRBJ1-5; D is unclear. Trimming pared 5 bases from V and 2 bases from J, leaving 10 bases between. The V gene's germline CDR1 is SGHTA and CDR2 FQGNSA. The CDR3 runs to 14 residues. The CDR3 DNA sequence: TGTGCCAGCAGCCCAAGCTTCGGCAATCAGCCCCAGCATTTT. Translated, it gives CASSPSFGNQPQHF. The variable domain in full, completed from reference TRBV7-2 and TRBJ1-5, reads GAGVSQSPSNKVTEKGKDVELRCDPISGHTALYWYRQSLGQGLEFLIYFQGNSAPDKSGLPSDRFSAERTGGSVSTLTIQRTQQEDSAVYLCASSPSFGNQPQHFGDGTRLSIL.

This chain links TRBV30 with TRBJ2-3, with 8 positions matching TRBD2. CDR1 is GTSNPN and CDR2 is SVGIG in the germline V gene (reference sequence). The CDR3 sequence is 17 residues long. V gave up 3 bases and J gave up 2 bases; unmatched junction bases: 13. The CDR3 region has the DNA TGTGCCTGGAGAACGGCGGGAGGCGGGGTCAACACAGATACGCAGTATTTT. Encoded protein: CAWRTAGGGVNTDTQYF.

This rearrangement joins TRBV29-1 to TRBJ1-2; 8 bases are shared with TRBD1. The germline V gene has CDR1 SQVTM and CDR2 ANQGSEA. The CDR3 consists of 15 residues. V gave up 0 bases and J gave up 7 bases; unmatched junction bases: 10. The CDR3 reads CSVEEGRRGRSGYTF. CDR3 in DNA: TGCAGCGTTGAAGAGGGTCGCAGGGGGCGGTCTGGCTACACCTTC.

The chain recombines TRBV7-2 with TRBJ2-7; 8 bases fit TRBD2. This CDR3 contains 14 residues. Per the germline V gene, CDR1 is SGHTA and CDR2 is FQGNSA. Trimming took 3 bases from V and 2 from J; bases not matched to a gene: 3. In DNA, the CDR3 is TGTGCCAGCAGCTTGTCCGGGGGGGCCTACGAGCAGTACTTC. Translating it yields CASSLSGGAYEQYF.

J is TRBJ1-4 and V is TRBV5-5; TRBD1 is a possible D gene (6 bases). Trimming shortened V by 0 bases and J by 3 bases, and 9 bases separated the two germline ends. Germline CDR1 reads SGHKS; CDR2 reads YYEKEE (reference sequence). The CDR3 has 15 residues. Written as DNA, the CDR3 is TGTGCCAGCAGCTTGGTGGACAGATCTAATGAAAAACTGTTTTTT. Amino acid sequence: CASSLVDRSNEKLFF.

The chain employs TRBV6-1 and TRBJ2-1, with D possibly matching TRBD2 (5 bases). This CDR3 is 15 amino acids long. Trimming shortened V by 1 base and J by 2 bases, and 9 bases separated the two germline ends. Germline loops: CDR1 MNHNS, CDR2 SASEGT. For the CDR3, the DNA is TGTGCCAGCAGTGAAGGCGGGCCCCCCTACAATGAGCAGTTCTTC. It specifies CASSEGGPPYNEQFF.

This clone was seen at least ten times. The sample holds other DNA sequences that translate to the same CDR3. The chain employs TRBV19 and TRBJ1-2; 8 positions agree with TRBD1. The CDR3 loop spans 14 amino acids. The ends lost 4 bases at V and 4 bases at J; junction bases unmatched: 5. In germline, CDR1 is LNHDA, CDR2 SQIVND (reference sequence). The chain's CDR3 is CASSRQGRGYGYTF. CDR3 bases: TGTGCCAGTAGTAGACAGGGGCGCGGCTATGGCTACACCTTC.

V is TRBV29-1 and J is TRBJ2-1, with 8 bases identical to TRBD1. The V and J ends lost 2 bases and 3 bases, in that order; junction bases with no gene match: 6. Germline V gene lookup returns CDR1 SQVTM and CDR2 ANQGSEA. The CDR3 is made up of 15 amino acids. Here the CDR3 reads CSVEQGQGHYNEQFF. CDR3 DNA sequence: TGCAGCGTTGAACAAGGACAGGGACACTACAATGAGCAGTTCTTC.

The J gene is TRBJ2-5, the V gene TRBV7-9; TRBD2 agrees at 11 bases. This CDR3 has 16 amino acids. CDR1 and CDR2 from the germline V gene are SEHNR and FQNEAQ (reference sequence). V dropped 0 bases and J dropped 5; count of bases not matched to a gene: 5. CDR3 in DNA: TGTGCCAGCAGCTTAGCTAGCGGGAGGGCGGGCGAGACCCAGTACTTC. Its protein product is CASSLASGRAGETQYF.

The V gene is TRBV6-5, the J gene TRBJ1-1, with D maybe TRBD1 (5 bases). This CDR3 region has 16 residues. The V gene's germline CDR1 is MNHEY and CDR2 SVGAGI. V lost 3 bases, J lost 0 bases, and 14 bases lay in between. Written as DNA, the CDR3 is TGTGCCAGCAGTTATGGGGGGATACTGATGAACACTGAAGCTTTCTTT. It specifies CASSYGGILMNTEAFF.

There are a few counts of this clone. The chain is built from TRBV5-1 and TRBJ2-7; tentatively, D is TRBD2 (6 bases). Germline V gene sequence: CDR1 SGHRS, CDR2 YFSETQ. The V end was cut by 0 bases, the J end by 1 base, with 14 bases between. CDR3 length: 16 amino acids. The CDR3 spells CASSLVVGGLSYEQYF. The CDR3 bases are TGCGCCAGCAGCTTGGTTGTGGGAGGCCTGTCCTACGAGCAGTACTTC.